This T cell receptor beta chain originates from a study of cytomegalovirus exposure and HLA in healthy donors. The study, taken as a whole, reports: The study carried out a later analysis of TCR beta sequences. It associated 15,000 to 20,000 of them with specific HLA alleles at a false discovery rate of 0.05.

With 60 Vbeta and 13 Jbeta primers, the PCR was carried out. Only in-frame clones appear in the TCRdb table, and some are missing; sequencing was by immunoSEQ multiplex PCR. The sample has about 52,000 clones; the top ten hold 12%. Unmatched junction bases numbered 7, after V lost 7 bases and J lost 2 bases. Germline V gene data show CDR1 as SQVTM and CDR2 as ANQGSEA. The CDR3 is 13 residues long. Regarding this clone: What it binds is not known.

The sample was PBMCs. V and J are TRBV29-1 and TRBJ1-2; 7 bases are shared with TRBD1. The source of this sequence is a woman between 55 and 75 years old in good health and CMV-seropositive. CDR3: CSAATGKNYGYTF. The DNA for the CDR3 is TGCAGCGCGGCGACAGGGAAAAACTATGGCTACACCTTC.